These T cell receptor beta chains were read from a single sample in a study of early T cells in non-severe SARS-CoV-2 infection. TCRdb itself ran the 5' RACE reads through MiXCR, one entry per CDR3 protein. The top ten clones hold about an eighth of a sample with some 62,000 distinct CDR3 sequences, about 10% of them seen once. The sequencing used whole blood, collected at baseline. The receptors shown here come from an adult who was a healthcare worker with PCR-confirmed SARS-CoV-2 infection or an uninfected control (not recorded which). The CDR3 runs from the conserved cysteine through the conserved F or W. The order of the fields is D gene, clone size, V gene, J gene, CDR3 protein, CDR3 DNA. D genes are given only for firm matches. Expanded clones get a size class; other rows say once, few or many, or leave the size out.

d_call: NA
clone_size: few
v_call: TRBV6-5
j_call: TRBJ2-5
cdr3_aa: CASSPSRGTQYF
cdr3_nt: TGTGCCAGCAGTCCCTCCAGAGGGACCCAGTACTTC

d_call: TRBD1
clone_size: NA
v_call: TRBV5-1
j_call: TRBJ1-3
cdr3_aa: CASSFGQGEGDTIYF
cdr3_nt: TGCGCCAGCAGCTTTGGACAGGGGGAAGGAGACACCATATATTTT

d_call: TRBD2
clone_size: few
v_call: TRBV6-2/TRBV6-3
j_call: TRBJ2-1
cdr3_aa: CASKIAGGGSYNEQFF
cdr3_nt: TGTGCCAGCAAGATAGCGGGAGGAGGGTCTTACAATGAGCAGTTCTTC

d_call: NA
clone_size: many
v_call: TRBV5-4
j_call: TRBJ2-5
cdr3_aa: CASSLKTSTETQYF
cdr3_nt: TGTGCCAGCAGCCTGAAAACTAGCACGGAGACCCAGTACTTC

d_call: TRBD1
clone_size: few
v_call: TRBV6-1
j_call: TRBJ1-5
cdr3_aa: CASSATGGNQPQHF
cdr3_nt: TGTGCCAGCAGTGCTACAGGGGGGAATCAGCCCCAGCATTTT

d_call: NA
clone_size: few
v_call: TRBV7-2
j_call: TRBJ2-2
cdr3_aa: CASRPQRANTGELFF
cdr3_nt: TGTGCCAGCAGGCCTCAGCGGGCCAACACCGGGGAGCTGTTTTTT

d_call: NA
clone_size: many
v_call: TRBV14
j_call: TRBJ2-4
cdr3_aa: CASAFSGIQYF
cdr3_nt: TGTGCCAGCGCATTCTCGGGCATTCAGTACTTC

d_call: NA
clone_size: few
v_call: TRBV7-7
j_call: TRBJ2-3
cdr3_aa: CASSRGIAGSTDTQYF
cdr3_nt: TGTGCTAGCAGCAGGGGGATAGCGGGGAGCACAGATACGCAGTATTTT

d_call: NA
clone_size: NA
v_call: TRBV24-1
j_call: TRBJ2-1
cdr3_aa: CATSDQGTYNEQFF
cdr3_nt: TGTGCCACCAGTGATCAGGGGACCTACAATGAGCAGTTCTTC

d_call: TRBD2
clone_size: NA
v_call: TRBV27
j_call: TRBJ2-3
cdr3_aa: CASSRSGYTQYF
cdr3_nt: TGTGCCAGCAGCCGTAGCGGGTATACGCAGTATTTT

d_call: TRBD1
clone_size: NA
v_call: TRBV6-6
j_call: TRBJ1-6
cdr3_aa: CASTQGGGDTPLHF
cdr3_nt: TGTGCCAGCACCCAGGGGGGTGGCGACACACCCCTCCACTTT

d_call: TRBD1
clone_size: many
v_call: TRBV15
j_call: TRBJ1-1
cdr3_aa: CATSASTLRGPLDTEAFF
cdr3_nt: TGTGCCACCAGCGCTTCAACCCTCAGGGGGCCCTTGGACACTGAAGCTTTCTTT

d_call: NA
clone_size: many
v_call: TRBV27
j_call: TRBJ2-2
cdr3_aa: CASSSLGLTGELFF
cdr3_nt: TGTGCCAGCAGTTCTCTCGGACTCACCGGGGAGCTGTTTTTT

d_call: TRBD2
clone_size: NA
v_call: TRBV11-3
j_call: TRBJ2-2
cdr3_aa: CASSMTSEGELFF
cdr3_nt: TGTGCCAGCAGCATGACTAGCGAAGGGGAGCTGTTTTTT

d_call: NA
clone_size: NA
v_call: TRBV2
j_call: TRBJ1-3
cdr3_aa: CASSEAEVFSGNTIYF
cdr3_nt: TGTGCCAGCAGTGAAGCGGAGGTGTTCTCTGGAAACACCATATATTTT

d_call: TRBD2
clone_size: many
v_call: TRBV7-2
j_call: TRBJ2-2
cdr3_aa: CASSLGLAVTGELFF
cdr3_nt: TGTGCCAGCAGCTTAGGACTAGCGGTCACCGGGGAGCTGTTTTTT

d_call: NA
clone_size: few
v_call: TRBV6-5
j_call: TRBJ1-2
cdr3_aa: CASSIRRQGIPSTYGYTF
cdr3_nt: TGTGCCAGCAGCATACGTCGGCAGGGGATTCCTAGCACCTATGGCTACACCTTC

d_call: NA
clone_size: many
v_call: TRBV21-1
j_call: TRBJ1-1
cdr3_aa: CASSKEGTKRTLKLFF
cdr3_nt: TGTGCCAGCAGCAAAGAGGGGACAAAAAGAACACTGAAGCTTTTCTTT

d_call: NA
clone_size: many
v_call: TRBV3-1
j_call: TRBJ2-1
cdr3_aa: CASSQERSSYNEQFF
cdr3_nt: TGTGCCAGCAGCCAAGAGCGGAGCTCCTACAATGAGCAGTTCTTC

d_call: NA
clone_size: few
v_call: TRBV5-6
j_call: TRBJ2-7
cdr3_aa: CASSLVGSRRDEQYF
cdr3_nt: TGTGCCAGCAGCTTGGTGGGTTCGAGAAGGGACGAGCAGTACTTC

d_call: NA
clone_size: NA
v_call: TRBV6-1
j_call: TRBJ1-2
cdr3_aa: CATAKKGSNYGYTF
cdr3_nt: TGTGCCACCGCAAAAAAGGGCTCTAACTATGGCTACACCTTC

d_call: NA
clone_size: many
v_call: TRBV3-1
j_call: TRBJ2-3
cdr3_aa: CASSQELGDDTQYF
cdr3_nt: TGTGCCAGCAGCCAAGAGCTAGGGGATGATACGCAGTATTTT

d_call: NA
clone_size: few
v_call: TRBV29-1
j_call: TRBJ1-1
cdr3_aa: CSVWGENMNTEAFF
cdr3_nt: TGCAGCGTTTGGGGGGAAAACATGAACACTGAAGCTTTCTTT

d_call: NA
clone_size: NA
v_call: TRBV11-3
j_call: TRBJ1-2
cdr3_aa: CASSPTGRRLSHYYGYTF
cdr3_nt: TGTGCCAGCAGCCCGACCGGAAGACGATTATCCCATTACTATGGCTACACCTTC

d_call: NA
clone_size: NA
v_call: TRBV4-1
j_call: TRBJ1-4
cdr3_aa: CASSQGKKLFF
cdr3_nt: TGCGCCAGCAGCCAGGGGAAAAAACTGTTTTTT

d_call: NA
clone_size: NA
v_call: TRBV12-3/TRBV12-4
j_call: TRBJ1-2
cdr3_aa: CASSRFLTAQNNYGYTF
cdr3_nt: TGTGCCAGCAGTCGCTTCCTGACGGCCCAAAATAACTATGGCTACACCTTC

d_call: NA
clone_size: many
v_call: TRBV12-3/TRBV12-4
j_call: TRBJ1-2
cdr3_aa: CASSPIYGYTF
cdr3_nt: TGTGCCAGCAGTCCTATCTATGGCTACACCTTC

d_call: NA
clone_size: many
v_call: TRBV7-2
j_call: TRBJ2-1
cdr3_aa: CASSSPLVGNYNEQFF
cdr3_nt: TGTGCCAGCAGCTCCCCGCTCGTCGGGAACTACAATGAGCAGTTCTTC

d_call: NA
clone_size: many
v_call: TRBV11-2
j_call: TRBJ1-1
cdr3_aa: CASSPDSYMNTEAFF
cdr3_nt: TGTGCCAGCAGCCCCGACTCCTACATGAACACTGAAGCTTTCTTT

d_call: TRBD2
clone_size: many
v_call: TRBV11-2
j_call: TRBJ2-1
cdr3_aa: CASSFPQRELFTQFF
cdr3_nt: TGTGCCAGCAGCTTCCCCCAGCGGGAGTTATTTACACAGTTCTTC

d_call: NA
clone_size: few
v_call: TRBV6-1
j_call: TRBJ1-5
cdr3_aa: CASRSPNQPQHF
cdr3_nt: TGTGCCAGCAGATCTCCTAATCAGCCCCAGCATTTT

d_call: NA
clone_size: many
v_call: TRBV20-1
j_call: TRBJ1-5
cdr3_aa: CSARGSIDQPQHF
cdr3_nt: TGCAGTGCTAGAGGCAGTATCGATCAGCCCCAGCATTTT

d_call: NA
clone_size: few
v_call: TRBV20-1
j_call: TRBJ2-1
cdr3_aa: CSAARYNEQFF
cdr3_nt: TGCAGTGCAGCTAGGTATAATGAGCAGTTCTTC

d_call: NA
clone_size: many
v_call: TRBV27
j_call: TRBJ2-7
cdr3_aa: CASSPTYEQYF
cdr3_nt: TGTGCCAGCAGTCCCACCTACGAGCAGTACTTC

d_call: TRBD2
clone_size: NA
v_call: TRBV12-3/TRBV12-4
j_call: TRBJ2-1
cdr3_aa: CASSPTGASGYNEQFF
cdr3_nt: TGTGCCAGCAGTCCGACCGGGGCTAGCGGTTACAATGAGCAGTTCTTC

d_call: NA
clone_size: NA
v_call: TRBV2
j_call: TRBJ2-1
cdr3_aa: CASSTYNEQFF
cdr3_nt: TGTGCCAGCTCCACTTACAATGAGCAGTTCTTC

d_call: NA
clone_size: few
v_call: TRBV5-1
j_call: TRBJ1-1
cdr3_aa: CASSFELGTEAFF
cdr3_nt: TGCGCCAGCAGCTTCGAGCTGGGCACTGAAGCTTTCTTT

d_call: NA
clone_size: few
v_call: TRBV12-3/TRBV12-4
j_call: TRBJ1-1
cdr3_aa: CASSSKGLTEAFF
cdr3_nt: TGTGCCAGCAGTTCTAAAGGACTGACGGAAGCTTTCTTT

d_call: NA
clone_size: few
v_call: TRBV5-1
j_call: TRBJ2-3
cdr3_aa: CASSEGISTGIDTQYF
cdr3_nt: TGCGCCAGCAGCGAAGGAATTAGCACCGGAATAGATACGCAGTATTTT

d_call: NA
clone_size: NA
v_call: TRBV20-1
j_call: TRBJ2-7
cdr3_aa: CSARDPARFGDEQYF
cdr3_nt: TGCAGTGCTAGAGATCCGGCCAGGTTCGGCGACGAGCAGTACTTC

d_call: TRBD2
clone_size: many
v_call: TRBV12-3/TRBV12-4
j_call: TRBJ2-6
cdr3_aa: CASSRNWGTRNVLTF
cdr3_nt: TGTGCCAGCAGCAGGAACTGGGGGACTAGGAACGTCCTGACTTTC

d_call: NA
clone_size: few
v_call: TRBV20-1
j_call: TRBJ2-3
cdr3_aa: CSARPRTGTDTQYF
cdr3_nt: TGCAGTGCTAGACCGAGGACAGGCACAGATACGCAGTATTTT

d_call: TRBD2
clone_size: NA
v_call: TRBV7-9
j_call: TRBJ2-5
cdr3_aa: CASSLALAGPETQYF
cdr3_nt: TGTGCCAGCAGCTTAGCACTAGCGGGACCAGAGACCCAGTACTTC

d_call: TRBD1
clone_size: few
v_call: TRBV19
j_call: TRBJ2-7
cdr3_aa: CASSIGTGGIYEQYF
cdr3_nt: TGTGCCAGTAGTATCGGGACAGGGGGGATCTACGAGCAGTACTTC

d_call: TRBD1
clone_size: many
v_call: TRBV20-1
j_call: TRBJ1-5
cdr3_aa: CSARTGNSNQPQHF
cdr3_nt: TGCAGTGCTAGGACAGGGAATAGCAATCAGCCCCAGCATTTT

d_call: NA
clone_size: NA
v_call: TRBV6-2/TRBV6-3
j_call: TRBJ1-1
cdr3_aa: CASSSSGGGTEVFF
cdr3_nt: TGTGCCAGCAGCTCGTCTGGGGGGGGAACTGAAGTTTTCTTT

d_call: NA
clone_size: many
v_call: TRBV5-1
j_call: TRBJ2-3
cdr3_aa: CASSLDGPLSTDTQYF
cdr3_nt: TGCGCCAGCAGCTTGGACGGTCCTCTTAGCACAGATACGCAGTATTTT

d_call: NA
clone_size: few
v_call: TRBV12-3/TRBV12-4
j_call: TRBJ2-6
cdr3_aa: CASSFPILSGANVLTF
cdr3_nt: TGTGCCAGCAGTTTCCCGATCTTGAGCGGGGCCAACGTCCTGACTTTC

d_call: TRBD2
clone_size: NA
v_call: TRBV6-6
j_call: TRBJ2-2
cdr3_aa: CASTTGGPGELFF
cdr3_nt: TGTGCCAGCACCACGGGAGGGCCCGGGGAGCTGTTTTTT

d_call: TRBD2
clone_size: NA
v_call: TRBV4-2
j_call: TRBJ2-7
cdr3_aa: CASSQERTSGVYEQYF
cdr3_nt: TGTGCCAGCAGCCAAGAAAGGACTAGCGGGGTCTACGAGCAGTACTTC

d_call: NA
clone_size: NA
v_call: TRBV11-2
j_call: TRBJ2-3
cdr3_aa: CASSLGASLEVTQYF
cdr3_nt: TGTGCCAGCAGCTTAGGAGCGAGCCTGGAGGTTACGCAGTATTTT

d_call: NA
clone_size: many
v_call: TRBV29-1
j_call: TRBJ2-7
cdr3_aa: CSAMNEFRQYF
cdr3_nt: TGCAGCGCCATGAACGAGTTTCGGCAGTACTTC

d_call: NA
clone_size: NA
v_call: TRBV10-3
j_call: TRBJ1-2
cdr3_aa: CAISEPPGLGNYGYTF
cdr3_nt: TGTGCCATCAGTGAGCCACCGGGATTAGGTAACTATGGCTACACCTTC